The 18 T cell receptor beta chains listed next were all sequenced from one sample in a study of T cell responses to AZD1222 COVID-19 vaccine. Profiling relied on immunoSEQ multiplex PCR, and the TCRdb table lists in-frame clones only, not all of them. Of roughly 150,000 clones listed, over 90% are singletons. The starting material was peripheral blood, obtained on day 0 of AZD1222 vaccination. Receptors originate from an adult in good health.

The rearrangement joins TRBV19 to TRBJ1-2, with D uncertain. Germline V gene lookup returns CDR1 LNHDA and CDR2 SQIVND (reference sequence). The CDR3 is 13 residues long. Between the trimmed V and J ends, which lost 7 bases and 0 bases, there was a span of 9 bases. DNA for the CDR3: TGTGCCAGTATGAACAGAGCTAACTATGGCTACACCTTC. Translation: CASMNRANYGYTF.

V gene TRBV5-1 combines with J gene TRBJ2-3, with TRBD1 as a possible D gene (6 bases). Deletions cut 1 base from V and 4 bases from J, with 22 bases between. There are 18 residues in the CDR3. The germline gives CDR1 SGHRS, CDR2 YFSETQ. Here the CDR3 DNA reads TGCGCCAGCAGCTTGAAACCAGGGACACGTCGAGGCGCAGATACGCAGTATTTT. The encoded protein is CASSLKPGTRRGADTQYF.

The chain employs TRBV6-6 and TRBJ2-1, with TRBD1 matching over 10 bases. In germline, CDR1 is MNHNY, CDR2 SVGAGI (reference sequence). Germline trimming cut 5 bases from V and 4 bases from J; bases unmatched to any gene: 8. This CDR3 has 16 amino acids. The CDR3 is CASSARQGATYNEQFF. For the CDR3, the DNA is TGTGCCAGCAGTGCTCGACAGGGGGCTACATACAATGAGCAGTTCTTC.

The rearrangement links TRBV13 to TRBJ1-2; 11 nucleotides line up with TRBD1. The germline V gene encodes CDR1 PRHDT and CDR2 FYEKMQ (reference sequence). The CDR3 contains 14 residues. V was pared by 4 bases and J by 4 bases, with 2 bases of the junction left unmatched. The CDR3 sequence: CASSWDRGGYGYTF. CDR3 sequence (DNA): TGTGCCAGCAGCTGGGACAGGGGGGGCTATGGCTACACCTTC. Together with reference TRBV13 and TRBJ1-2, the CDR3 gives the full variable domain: AAGVIQSPRHLIKEKRETATLKCYPIPRHDTVYWYQQGPGQDPQFLISFYEKMQSDKGSIPDRFSAQQFSDYHSELNMSSLELGDSALYFCASSWDRGGYGYTFGSGTRLTVV.

CDR3 in DNA: TGCGCCAGCAGCCAAGATCGGGGAGTGACACTCCATGAAAAACTGTTTTTT. This gives the protein CASSQDRGVTLHEKLFF. The chain employs TRBV4-1 and TRBJ1-4; D is unresolved. Germline CDR1 reads MGHRA; CDR2 reads YSYEKL. CDR3 length: 17 residues. The V end lost 0 bases, the J end lost 6 bases, and 17 bases lay between the germline ends.

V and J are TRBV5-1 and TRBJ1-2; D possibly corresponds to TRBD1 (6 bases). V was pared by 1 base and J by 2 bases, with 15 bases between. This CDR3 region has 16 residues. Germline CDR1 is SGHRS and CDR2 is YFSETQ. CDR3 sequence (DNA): TGCGCCAGCAGCTTGTCACAGGGATGGGCCAACTATGGCTACACCTTC. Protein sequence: CASSLSQGWANYGYTF.

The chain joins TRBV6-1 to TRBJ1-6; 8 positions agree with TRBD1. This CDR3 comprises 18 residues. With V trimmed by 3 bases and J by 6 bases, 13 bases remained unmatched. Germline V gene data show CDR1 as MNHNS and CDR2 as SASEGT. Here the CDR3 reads CASSESPPPGQGNSPLHF. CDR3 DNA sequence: TGTGCCAGCAGTGAGTCCCCCCCACCTGGACAGGGTAATTCACCCCTCCACTTT.

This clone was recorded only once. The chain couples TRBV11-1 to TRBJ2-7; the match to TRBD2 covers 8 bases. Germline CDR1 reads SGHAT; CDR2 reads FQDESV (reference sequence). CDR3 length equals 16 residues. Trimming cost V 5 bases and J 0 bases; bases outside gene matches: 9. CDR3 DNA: TGTGCCAGCAGCCGCTTTCGGGGGGGACCCTCCTACGAGCAGTACTTC. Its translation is CASSRFRGGPSYEQYF.

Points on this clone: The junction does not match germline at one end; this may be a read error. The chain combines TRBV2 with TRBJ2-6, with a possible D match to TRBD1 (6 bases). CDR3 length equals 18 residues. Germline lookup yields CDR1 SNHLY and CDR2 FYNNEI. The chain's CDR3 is CVSKSWDTLLSGANVLTF. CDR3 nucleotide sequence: TGTGTCAGCAAATCGTGGGACACCTTACTCTCTGGGGCCAACGTCCTGACTTTC.

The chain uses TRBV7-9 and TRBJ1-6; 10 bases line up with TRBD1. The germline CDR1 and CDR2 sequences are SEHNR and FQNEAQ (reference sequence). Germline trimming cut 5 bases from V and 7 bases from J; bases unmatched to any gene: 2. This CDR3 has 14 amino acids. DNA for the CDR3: TGTGCCAGCAGCCGGACAGGGGGAAATTCACCCCTCCACTTT. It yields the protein CASSRTGGNSPLHF.

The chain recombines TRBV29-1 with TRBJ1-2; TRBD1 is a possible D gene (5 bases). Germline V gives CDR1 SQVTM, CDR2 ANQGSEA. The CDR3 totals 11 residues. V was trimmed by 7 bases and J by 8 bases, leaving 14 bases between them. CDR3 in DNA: TGCAGCGCCGGGGGGGAAGACGGCTACACCTTC. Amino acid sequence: CSAGGEDGYTF.

The CDR3 region has the DNA TGTGCCAGTAGTCGGCTAGCGGGAGATGCTGGCGGGGAGCTGTTTTTT. This encodes CASSRLAGDAGGELFF. The chain links TRBV19 to TRBJ2-2, with TRBD2 matching over 10 bases. The ends lost 5 bases at V and 7 bases at J; junction bases unmatched: 10. The germline V gene has CDR1 LNHDA and CDR2 SQIVND (reference sequence). The CDR3 has 16 residues.

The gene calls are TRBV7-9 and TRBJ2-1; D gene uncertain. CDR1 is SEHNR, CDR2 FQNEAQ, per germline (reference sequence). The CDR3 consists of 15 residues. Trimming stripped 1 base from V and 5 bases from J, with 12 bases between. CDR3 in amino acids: CASSLEGQAHNEQFF. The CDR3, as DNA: TGTGCCAGCAGCTTAGAGGGCCAAGCACACAATGAGCAGTTCTTC.

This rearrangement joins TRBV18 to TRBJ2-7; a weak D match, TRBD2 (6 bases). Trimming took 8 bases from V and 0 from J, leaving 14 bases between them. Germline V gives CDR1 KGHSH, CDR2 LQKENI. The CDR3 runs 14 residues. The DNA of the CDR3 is TGTGCCAGCACCTTCTACGGGGGCTCCTACGAGCAGTACTTC. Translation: CASTFYGGSYEQYF.

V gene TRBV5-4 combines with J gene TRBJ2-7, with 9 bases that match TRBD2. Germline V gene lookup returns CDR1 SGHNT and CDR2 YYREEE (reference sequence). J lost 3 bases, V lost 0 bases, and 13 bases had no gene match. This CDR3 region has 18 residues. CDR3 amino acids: CASSLGAGGPTTSYEQYF. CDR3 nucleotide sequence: TGTGCCAGCAGCTTGGGAGCGGGAGGCCCCACAACTAGCTACGAGCAGTACTTC. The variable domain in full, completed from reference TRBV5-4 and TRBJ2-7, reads ETGVTQSPTHLIKTRGQQVTLRCSSQSGHNTVSWYQQALGQGPQFIFQYYREEENGRGNFPPRFSGLQFPNYSSELNVNALELDDSALYLCASSLGAGGPTTSYEQYFGPGTRLTVT.

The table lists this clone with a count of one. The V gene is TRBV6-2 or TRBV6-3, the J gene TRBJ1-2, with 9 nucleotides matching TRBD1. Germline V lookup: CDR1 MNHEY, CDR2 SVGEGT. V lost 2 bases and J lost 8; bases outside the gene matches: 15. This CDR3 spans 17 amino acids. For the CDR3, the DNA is TGTGCCAGCAGTTACCAACTTTTGGGACAGGGAGAGAAGGGCTACACCTTC. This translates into CASSYQLLGQGEKGYTF.

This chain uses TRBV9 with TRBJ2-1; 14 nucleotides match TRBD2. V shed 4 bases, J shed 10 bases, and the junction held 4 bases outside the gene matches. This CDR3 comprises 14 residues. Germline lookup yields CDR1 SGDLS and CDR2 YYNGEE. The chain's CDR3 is CASSPTSGRDEQFF. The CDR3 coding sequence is TGTGCCAGCAGCCCGACTAGCGGGAGGGACGAGCAGTTCTTC.

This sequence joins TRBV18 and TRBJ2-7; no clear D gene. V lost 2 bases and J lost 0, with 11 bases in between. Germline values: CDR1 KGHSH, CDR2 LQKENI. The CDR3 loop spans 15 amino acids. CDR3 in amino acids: CASSPGRIFSYEQYF. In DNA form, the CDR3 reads TGTGCCAGCTCACCAGGAAGAATTTTCTCCTACGAGCAGTACTTC.